The 27 T cell receptor beta chains below all came from one sample that was sequenced in a study of OX40 agonist ivuxolimab in advanced cancers. Assay: immunoSEQ multiplex PCR; the TCRdb copy retains only in-frame clones and omits some. The sample records 15,000 to 20,000 clones, nearly 85% being singletons. Material: CD4+ or CD8+ T cells sorted from blood, obtained in a trial of the OX40 agonist ivuxolimab. These receptors all come from an adult with an advanced solid tumor such as melanoma, head and neck, liver or kidney cancer.

The chain combines TRBV6-5 with TRBJ1-5; D not resolved. The CDR3 covers 14 residues. CDR1 is MNHEY and CDR2 is SVGAGI in the germline V gene. V shed 2 bases and J shed 7 bases, with 12 bases lying between them. The DNA of the CDR3 is TGTGCCAGCAGTTACGGGGAGGGTATCCAGCCCCAGCATTTT. Its translation is CASSYGEGIQPQHF.

The chain has TRBV5-4 and TRBJ1-2; maybe TRBD1 (6 bases). The CDR3 is 15 amino acids. CDR1 SGHNT and CDR2 YYREEE come from the germline V gene (reference sequence). V was cut by 5 bases and J by 9 bases, with 23 bases left in between. The chain's CDR3 is CASRSGQAVYASYTF. The CDR3 DNA reads as TGTGCCAGCAGGTCGGGACAAGCCGTCTATGCGAGCTACACCTTC.

The chain uses TRBV30 and TRBJ2-6, with a tentative D call TRBD1 (7 bases). V gave up 3 bases and J gave up 2 bases, with 11 bases separating them. Per germline, CDR1 GTSNPN and CDR2 SVGIG (reference sequence). The CDR3 runs to 15 residues. The CDR3 reads CAWSQGGAGANVLTF. CDR3 in DNA: TGTGCCTGGAGCCAGGGGGGCGCTGGGGCCAACGTCCTGACTTTC.

The V gene is TRBV6-1, the J gene TRBJ2-7; weak D call: TRBD1 (6 bases). The length of the CDR3 is 14 residues. The V gene's germline CDR1 is MNHNS and CDR2 SASEGT. V lost 2 bases and J 6 bases, leaving 14 bases between the germline ends. In nucleotides, the CDR3 is TGTGCCAGCAGTGAAACCTACAGGGCGGGCGAGCAGTACTTC. The encoded protein is CASSETYRAGEQYF.

The chain recombines TRBV19 with TRBJ2-7, with a tentative D call TRBD1 (6 bases). There are 16 residues in the CDR3. V was pared by 1 base and J by 4 bases, with 17 bases between. Looked up from germline, CDR1 is LNHDA and CDR2 is SQIVND (reference sequence). The CDR3 spells CASSIGGGAAWYEQYF. In nucleotides, the CDR3 is TGTGCCAGTAGTATAGGAGGGGGAGCGGCATGGTACGAGCAGTACTTC.

The chain carries TRBV4-2 and TRBJ1-1; D gene uncertain. The CDR3 extends over 14 amino acids. The V end lost 0 bases, the J end lost 6 bases, and 11 bases lay between the germline ends. Germline V gene sequence: CDR1 LGHNA, CDR2 YNFKEQ. This chain's CDR3 is CASSQERTSPEAFF. Written as DNA, the CDR3 is TGTGCCAGCAGCCAAGAGCGGACGAGCCCTGAAGCTTTCTTT.

CDR3 sequence: CATERSTDTQYF. CDR3 nucleotides: TGTGCCACCGAGAGAAGCACAGATACGCAGTATTTT. The chain joins TRBV18 to TRBJ2-3, with unresolved D. Germline V gene sequence: CDR1 KGHSH, CDR2 LQKENI. V gave up 10 bases and J gave up 0 bases, with 8 bases separating them. The CDR3 is made up of 12 amino acids.

The chain combines TRBV18 with TRBJ1-5; D uncertain. From germline, CDR1 is KGHSH and CDR2 LQKENI. The CDR3 totals 14 residues. Trimming took 5 bases from V and 4 from J, leaving 12 bases between them. This CDR3 reads CASSLIKGNQPQHF. CDR3 DNA: TGTGCCAGCTCATTGATCAAAGGGAATCAGCCCCAGCATTTT.

V is TRBV18 and J is TRBJ1-1; the D gene is possibly TRBD1 (5 bases). This CDR3 region has 12 residues. Germline CDR1 is KGHSH and CDR2 is LQKENI. V lost 3 bases to trimming and J lost 4 bases, with 6 bases between them. The CDR3 bases are TGTGCCAGCTCACCTGGGACCACTGAAGCTTTCTTT. Amino acid sequence: CASSPGTTEAFF.

This sequence joins TRBV7-2 and TRBJ2-3; 8 bases line up with TRBD1. Germline V lookup: CDR1 SGHTA, CDR2 FQGNSA. The V segment lost 5 bases and the J segment 8 bases; nucleotides outside the gene matches: 6. The CDR3 spans 13 residues. As DNA, the CDR3 is TGTGCCAGCAGCCGGGACAGGCCAGGTACGCAGTATTTT. Protein product: CASSRDRPGTQYF.

The chain links TRBV5-4 to TRBJ2-5, with 11 nucleotides matching TRBD1. The CDR3 has 15 amino acids. The V gene end was trimmed by 4 bases and the J gene end by 5 bases; junction bases not matched to a gene: 7. Germline values: CDR1 SGHNT, CDR2 YYREEE (reference sequence). The CDR3 nucleotides read TGTGCCAGCAGCATGGGGACAGGGGGTGGTGAGACCCAGTACTTC. Amino acid sequence: CASSMGTGGGETQYF.

To note about this clone: This CDR3 is also generated by other DNA sequences in the sample. V and J are TRBV5-1 and TRBJ2-5; D call uncertain. With the DNA end fitting TRBJ2-7 better, the J assignment may be wrong. This CDR3 contains 14 residues. Per germline, CDR1 SGHRS and CDR2 YFSETQ. CDR3 protein: CASSLVVSPYEQYF. DNA of the CDR3: TGCGCCAGCAGCTTGGTGGTTTCCCCCTACGAGCAGTACTTC.

The chain employs TRBV10-2 and TRBJ2-1; 7 bases line up with TRBD2. J gave up 0 bases and V 1 base, and 12 bases lay outside the gene matches. The CDR3 is 19 amino acids. Germline CDR1 reads WSHSY; CDR2 reads SAAADI. CDR3 nucleotides: TGCGCCAGCAGTGAGTGGTTGTGGCTAGCGGAAAGCTCCTACAATGAGCAGTTCTTC. Translation gives CASSEWLWLAESSYNEQFF.

The V call is TRBV25-1, the J call TRBJ1-1; a weak D match, TRBD1 (5 bases). This CDR3 is built from 14 residues. Trimming took 2 bases from V and 1 from J, leaving 8 bases between them. The germline V gene has CDR1 MGHDK and CDR2 SYGVNS. The CDR3 spells CASSERGGNTEAFF. The CDR3 nucleotides read TGTGCCAGCAGTGAAAGGGGCGGGAACACTGAAGCTTTCTTT.

The chain couples TRBV7-8 to TRBJ2-7, with D possibly matching TRBD1 (6 bases). The V gene lost 5 bases and the J gene lost 2 bases, with 16 bases spanning the gap. The V gene's germline CDR1 is SGHVS and CDR2 FQNEAQ. CDR3 length: 15 residues. This chain's CDR3 is CASSHPGHQTYEQYF. The CDR3 DNA reads TGTGCCAGCAGCCATCCGGGACACCAGACCTACGAGCAGTACTTC.

CDR3 nucleotides: TGTGCCAGCAGCGATTCCGGGGAGCTGTTTTTT. It translates to CASSDSGELFF. The chain links TRBV7-3 to TRBJ2-2; D not certain. The length of the CDR3 is 11 residues. The germline V gene encodes CDR1 SGHTA and CDR2 FQGTGA. V lost 5 bases and J 6 bases, leaving 4 bases between the germline ends.

This chain uses TRBV7-2 with TRBJ2-7, with 10 bases aligning to TRBD2. Germline V lookup: CDR1 SGHTA, CDR2 FQGNSA. J gave up 5 bases and V 1 base, and 14 bases lay outside the gene matches. This CDR3 is built from 18 residues. The CDR3: CASSLGASGSLNINEQYF. The CDR3 region has the DNA TGTGCCAGCAGCTTAGGGGCTAGCGGGAGCTTAAATATTAACGAGCAGTACTTC.

This clone appeared a few times. In DNA form, the CDR3 reads TGTGCCTGCCTAGGGATGAGGCAGCCCCAGCATTTT. Its protein is CACLGMRQPQHF. The chain couples TRBV30 to TRBJ1-5, with D unresolved. The CDR3 has 12 amino acids. Per the germline V gene, CDR1 is GTSNPN and CDR2 is SVGIG (reference sequence). V was clipped by 6 bases and J by 7 bases, with 13 bases between them.

The V gene is TRBV5-1, the J gene TRBJ2-1; 10 bases align to TRBD2. This CDR3 is built from 16 residues. Trimming took 6 bases from V and 5 from J; bases not matched to a gene: 11. From germline, CDR1 is SGHRS and CDR2 YFSETQ. The CDR3 sequence is CASTLTALAGNNEQFF. CDR3 DNA sequence: TGCGCCAGCACCCTTACAGCACTAGCGGGGAACAATGAGCAGTTCTTC.

J is TRBJ2-1 and V is TRBV28, with D tentatively TRBD1 (6 bases). Trimming took off 7 bases at V and 5 bases at J, with 15 bases between the two ends. Per the germline V gene, CDR1 is MDHEN and CDR2 is SYDVKM. This CDR3 has 14 amino acids. The CDR3 DNA is TGTGCCAGCACTGAGACCCAGGGGAACAATGAGCAGTTCTTC. Translated, it gives CASTETQGNNEQFF.

The genes are TRBV12-5 and TRBJ1-2; maybe TRBD1 (5 bases). From germline, CDR1 is LGHNT and CDR2 FRNRAP. There are 16 residues in the CDR3. The V and J ends lost 0 bases and 4 bases respectively, with 15 bases between them. The CDR3 nucleotides read TGTGCTAGTGGTTTGGTCCAACCCGGGGGGAGCTATGGCTACACCTTC. It is translated as CASGLVQPGGSYGYTF.

The chain recombines TRBV2 with TRBJ1-6, with D perhaps TRBD1 (6 bases). This CDR3 spans 14 amino acids. Between the trimmed V and J ends, which lost 7 bases and 5 bases, there was a span of 12 bases. The germline V gene has CDR1 SNHLY and CDR2 FYNNEI. The CDR3 region has the DNA TGTGCCAGCATTAGGGGGAATGATAATTCACCCCTCCACTTT. Its translation is CASIRGNDNSPLHF. Full variable domain (remainder filled in from reference TRBV2 and TRBJ1-6): EPEVTQTPSHQVTQMGQEVILRCVPISNHLYFYWYRQILGQKVEFLVSFYNNEISEKSEIFDDQFSVERPDGSNFTLKIRSTKLEDSAMYFCASIRGNDNSPLHFGNGTRLTVT.

The chain is built from TRBV19 and TRBJ1-5; no clear D gene. The germline V and J ends were trimmed by 5 bases and 4 bases, with 18 bases remaining between them. Germline loops: CDR1 LNHDA, CDR2 SQIVND (reference sequence). This CDR3 has 16 amino acids. The CDR3 region is CASSLPRKVGNQPQHF. The CDR3 DNA follows: TGTGCCAGTAGTCTACCCAGGAAGGTGGGGAATCAGCCCCAGCATTTT.

This sequence joins TRBV2 and TRBJ2-3; perhaps TRBD1 as D (6 bases). V was clipped by 7 bases and J by 6 bases, with 11 bases between them. CDR1 is SNHLY and CDR2 is FYNNEI in the germline V gene. The CDR3 length is 12 residues. CDR3 DNA sequence: TGTGCCAGCAAGGGGGAATGGGATACGCAGTATTTT. Translated: CASKGEWDTQYF.

The V call is TRBV19, the J call TRBJ2-2; D is unclear. Germline V gives CDR1 LNHDA, CDR2 SQIVND (reference sequence). CDR3 length: 13 residues. V lost 3 bases and J 4 bases, leaving 6 bases between the germline ends. The CDR3: CASSIVLTGELFF. The DNA for the CDR3 is TGTGCCAGTAGTATCGTCCTCACCGGGGAGCTGTTTTTT.

The rearrangement joins TRBV27 to TRBJ1-5; D unresolved. V dropped 3 bases and J dropped 2 bases, with 17 bases sitting between them. From germline, CDR1 is MNHEY and CDR2 SMNVEV (reference sequence). The CDR3 extends over 17 amino acids. CDR3 protein: CASSLKGLQSGNQPQHF. The CDR3 region has the DNA TGTGCCAGCAGTTTGAAAGGGCTCCAAAGCGGCAATCAGCCCCAGCATTTT.

V is TRBV6-5 and J is TRBJ2-2, with 7 bases fitting TRBD1. This CDR3 contains 13 residues. V trimming: 5 bases; J trimming: 9 bases; junction bases outside the gene matches: 6. Germline CDR1 is MNHEY and CDR2 is SVGAGI. CDR3: CASSHRQGWELFF. CDR3 coding DNA: TGTGCCAGCAGTCACCGACAGGGATGGGAGCTGTTTTTT.